This TCR beta chain originates from a study of regulatory dendritic cells for organ transplantation. Regarding the study as a whole: Resting memory CD8+ T cells held the most alloreactive clonotypes. Naive CD4+ and CD8+ repertoires were highly diverse; memory CD8+ was most oligoclonal. Memory CD8+ clonal expansion seemed more limited with regulatory than mature dendritic cells.

The data were produced by immunoSEQ multiplex PCR, yet TCRdb's version contains in-frame clones alone and is incomplete. Of 22,000 or so clones listed, just under 75% are singletons. J lost 2 bases, V lost 4 bases, and 5 bases had no gene match. CDR1 and CDR2 (germline): SGDLS, YYNGEE. This CDR3 has 14 amino acids. A word on this clone: The antigen is undetermined.

FACS sorted CD4+ or CD8+ T cells into CD45RA+ naive and CD45RO+ memory. J is TRBJ1-2 and V is TRBV9; TRBD1 matches at 7 bases. Sequenced: memory CD4+ T cells from blood. Documented subset: CD45RO+ memory T cells. This sequence originates from a human donor in good health. The CDR3 sequence is CASSTRQGNYGYTF. DNA of the CDR3: TGTGCCAGCAGCACCCGACAGGGCAACTATGGCTACACCTTC.